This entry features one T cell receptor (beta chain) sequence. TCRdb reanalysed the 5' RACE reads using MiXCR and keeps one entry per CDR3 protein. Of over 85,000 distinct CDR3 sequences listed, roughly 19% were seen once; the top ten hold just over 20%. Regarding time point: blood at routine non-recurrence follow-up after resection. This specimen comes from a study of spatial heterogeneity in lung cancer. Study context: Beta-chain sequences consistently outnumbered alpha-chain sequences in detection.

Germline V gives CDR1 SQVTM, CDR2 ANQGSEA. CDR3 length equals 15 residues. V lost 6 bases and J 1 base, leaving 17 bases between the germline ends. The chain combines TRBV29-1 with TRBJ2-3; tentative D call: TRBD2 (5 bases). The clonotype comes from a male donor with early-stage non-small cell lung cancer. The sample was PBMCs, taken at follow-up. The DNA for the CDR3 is TGCAGCGTGGCGTGGCGAGCGGCCGGCACAGATACGCAGTATTTT. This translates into CSVAWRAAGTDTQYF.